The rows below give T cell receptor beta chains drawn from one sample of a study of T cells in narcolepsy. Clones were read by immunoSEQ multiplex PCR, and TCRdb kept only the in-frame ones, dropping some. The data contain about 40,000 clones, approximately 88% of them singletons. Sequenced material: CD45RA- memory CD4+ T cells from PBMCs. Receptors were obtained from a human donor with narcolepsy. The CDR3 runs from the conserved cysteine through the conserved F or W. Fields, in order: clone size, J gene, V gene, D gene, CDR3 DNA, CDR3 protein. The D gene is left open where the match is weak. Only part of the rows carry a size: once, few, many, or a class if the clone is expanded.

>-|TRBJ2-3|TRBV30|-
TGTGCCTGGAGCCCGGGAGCTGATACGCAGTATTTT
CAWSPGADTQYF
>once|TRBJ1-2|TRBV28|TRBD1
TGTGCCAGCATTAGGACAGGGGGATATGGCTACACCTTC
CASIRTGGYGYTF
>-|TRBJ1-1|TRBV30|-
TGTGCCTGGAGTGTAAAGGCCTTCACTGAAGCTTTCTTT
CAWSVKAFTEAFF
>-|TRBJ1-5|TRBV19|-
TGTGCCAGTAGTATAGCCGAAGGGGCCCTCTTATTT
CASSIAEGALLF
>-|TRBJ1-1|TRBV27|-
TGTGCCAGCAGTTTATCTAAACAGGGTATGACTGAAGCTTTCTTT
CASSLSKQGMTEAFF
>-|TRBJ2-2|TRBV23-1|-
TGCGCCAGCAGCCATAACTTTTTTCAGTCCCACACCGGGGAGCTGTTTTTT
CASSHNFFQSHTGELFF
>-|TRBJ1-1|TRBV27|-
TGTGCCAGCAGCAGGTCTGGCACTGAAGCTTTCTTT
CASSRSGTEAFF
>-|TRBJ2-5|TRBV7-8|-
TGTGCCAGCAGCCCACCTAGGGTGGAGACCCAGTACTTC
CASSPPRVETQYF
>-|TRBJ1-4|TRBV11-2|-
TGTGCCAGCAGCCGTGGGGCAACTAATGAAAAACTGTTTTTT
CASSRGATNEKLFF
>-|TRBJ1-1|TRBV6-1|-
TGTGCCAGCACGGGCGTCGATAGGACTGAAGCTTTCTTT
CASTGVDRTEAFF
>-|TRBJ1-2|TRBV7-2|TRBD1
TGTGCCAGCAGCAGTAGACAGGGGGCGCATAATGGCTACACCTTC
CASSSRQGAHNGYTF
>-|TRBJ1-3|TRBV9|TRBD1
TGTGCCAGCAGCGTAGCACAGGGGGCGCAAAGTGGAAACACCATATATTTT
CASSVAQGAQSGNTIYF
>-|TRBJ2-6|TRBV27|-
TGTGCCAGCAGTCCACAGTACTCTGGGGCCAACGTCCTGACTTTC
CASSPQYSGANVLTF
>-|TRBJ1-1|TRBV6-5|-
TGTGCCAGCAGTTCCAGCGGGCCAGGCACTGAAGCTTTCTTT
CASSSSGPGTEAFF
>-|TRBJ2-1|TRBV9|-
TGTGCCAGCAGCGTGGGTCTCAACAATGAGCAGTTCTTC
CASSVGLNNEQFF
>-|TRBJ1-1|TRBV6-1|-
TGTGCCAGCCTAGGACAGCCGAACACTGAAGCTTTCTTT
CASLGQPNTEAFF
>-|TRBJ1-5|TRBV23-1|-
TGCGCCAGCAGGACGGATCAGCCCCAGCATTTT
CASRTDQPQHF
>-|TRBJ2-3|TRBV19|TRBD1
TGTGCCAGTAGTGGCCGGACAGGGGGGACAGATACGCAGTATTTT
CASSGRTGGTDTQYF
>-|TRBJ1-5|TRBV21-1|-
TGTGCCAGCAGCAGACCCGGACGGCCCAACGTCGGTTTTAGCAATCAGCCCCAGCATTTT
CASSRPGRPNVGFSNQPQHF
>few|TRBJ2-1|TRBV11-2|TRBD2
TGTGCCAGCAGCTTAGAGTCTAGCGGTTACAATGAGCAGTTCTTC
CASSLESSGYNEQFF
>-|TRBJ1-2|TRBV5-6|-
TGTGCCAGCAGCTTGGGGGCAGTGCCCTTTGGCACCTTC
CASSLGAVPFGTF
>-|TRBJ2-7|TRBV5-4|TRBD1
TGTGCCAGCAGCTTGGGGGGGACAGGGGTCGTGTACGAGCAGTACTTC
CASSLGGTGVVYEQYF
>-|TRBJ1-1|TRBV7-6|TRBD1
TGTGCCAGCAGCCCAGACAGGGGAGGGAGCACTGAAGCTTTCTTT
CASSPDRGGSTEAFF
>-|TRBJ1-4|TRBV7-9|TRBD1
TGTGCCAGCAGCCAGGGACAGTCTAATGAAAAACTGTTTTTT
CASSQGQSNEKLFF
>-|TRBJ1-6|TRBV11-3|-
TGTGCCAGCAGCTTAGAGCGCGGGAGCTCCTATAATTCACCCCTCCACTTT
CASSLERGSSYNSPLHF
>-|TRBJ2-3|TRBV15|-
TGTGCCACCAGCCCCCGAATGGAGCGGAGACTGATCGCCGTCACCGGTGCAGATACGCAGTATTTT
CATSPRMERRLIAVTGADTQYF
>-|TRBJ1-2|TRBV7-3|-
TGTGCCAGCAGCCCAGAGGGGGGGCCCTATGGCTACACCTTC
CASSPEGGPYGYTF
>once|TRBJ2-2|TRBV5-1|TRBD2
TGCGCCAGCAGCCCTATACGTAGACTAGCGGCGAACACCGGGGAGCTGTTTTTT
CASSPIRRLAANTGELFF
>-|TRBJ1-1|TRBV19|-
TGTGCCAGTAGTATACAGGGTAAAGGTGGGGCTTTCTTT
CASSIQGKGGAFF
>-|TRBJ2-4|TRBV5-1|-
TGTGCCAGCAGCCTTGAACAAAACATTCAGTACTTC
CASSLEQNIQYF
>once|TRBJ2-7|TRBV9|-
TGTGCCAGCAGCGTATCCCTAGCCGCCTACGAGCAGTACTTC
CASSVSLAAYEQYF
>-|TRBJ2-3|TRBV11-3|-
TGTGCCAGCAGCTTCAGGGGTGAGAACGCAGATACGCAGTATTTT
CASSFRGENADTQYF
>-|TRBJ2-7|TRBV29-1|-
TGCAGCGTTGGGGACGCCCTCTCCTACGAGCAGTACTTC
CSVGDALSYEQYF
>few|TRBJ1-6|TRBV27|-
TGTGCCAGCACTAAAGGGGAGGGAGCGTCACCCCTCCACTTT
CASTKGEGASPLHF
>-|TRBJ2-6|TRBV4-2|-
TGTGCCAGCAGCCAAGATTCAAGCCGCGGTAGGGCGGGACTTAACTCTGGGGCCAACGTCCTGACTTTC
CASSQDSSRGRAGLNSGANVLTF
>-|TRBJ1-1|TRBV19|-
TGTGCCAGTAAGGGGGGAATGAACACTGAAGCTTTCTTT
CASKGGMNTEAFF
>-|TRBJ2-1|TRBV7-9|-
TGTGCCAGCGGGGGGGCGAAGGAGTCCTACAATGAGCAGTTCTTC
CASGGAKESYNEQFF
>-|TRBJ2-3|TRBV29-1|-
TGCAGCGTTGGTGGAGCCGCCGCAGATACGCAGTATTTT
CSVGGAAADTQYF
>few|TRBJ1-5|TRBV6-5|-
TGTGCCAGCAGTGTGGGAGGGGATCAGCCCCAGCATTTT
CASSVGGDQPQHF
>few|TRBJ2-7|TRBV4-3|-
TGCGCCAGCAGCCAAGTCGAAAAGCTGGGAGAGCAGTACTTC
CASSQVEKLGEQYF
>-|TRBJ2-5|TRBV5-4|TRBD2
TGTGCCAGCAGCCACGGGACTAGCGGGAGTTGGGAGACCCAGTACTTC
CASSHGTSGSWETQYF
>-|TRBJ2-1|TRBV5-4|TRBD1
TGTGCCAGCAGCCGACAGGGCCCCTCCTACAATGAGCAGTTCTTC
CASSRQGPSYNEQFF